The rows below give T cell receptor beta chains drawn from one sample of a study of blood T cell repertoires in COVID-19. The repertoire was sequenced with immunoSEQ multiplex PCR; TCRdb's copy has only in-frame clones and lacks some. The sample contains about 240,000 clones, 80% to 85% of which appear only once. The sequencing sample was made of peripheral blood. The receptors originated from a woman aged 55-69 years with active or convalescent COVID-19. The CDR3 runs from the conserved cysteine through the conserved F or W. Each record gives: V gene, J gene, clone size, D gene, CDR3 DNA, CDR3 protein. D genes are given only for firm matches. The size entry is marked missing in some rows and otherwise reads once, few, many or a size class.

TRBV18	TRBJ1-5	few	TRBD1	TGTGCCAGCTCACCACGGCAGGGGGCTGGCCAGCCCCAGCATTTT	CASSPRQGAGQPQHF
TRBV7-2	TRBJ2-6	.	.	TGTGCCAGCAGCTCCGACAGCCTCGGGGCCAACGTCCTGACTTTC	CASSSDSLGANVLTF
TRBV6-6	TRBJ2-7	.	.	TGTGCCACCCTACTTGGGCGTTTGCGCGAGCAGTACTTC	CATLLGRLREQYF
TRBV5-1	TRBJ1-6	.	TRBD1	TGCGCCAGCAGCGAAGGGACAGGGAAAATTAAGCCCCTCCACTTT	CASSEGTGKIKPLHF
TRBV4-3	TRBJ1-2	.	.	TGCGCCAGCAGCCAAGATCTAAACCTTCCCCCGGGCTATGGCTACACCTTC	CASSQDLNLPPGYGYTF
TRBV7-3	TRBJ1-3	.	.	TGTGCCAGCAGCCAAATGGGCAAAACCTCTGGAAACACCATATATTTT	CASSQMGKTSGNTIYF
TRBV5-6	TRBJ2-1	.	TRBD2	TGTGCCAGCAGCTTGACTAGCGGGGGACTTCTCGAGCAGTTCTTC	CASSLTSGGLLEQFF
TRBV6-1	TRBJ1-6	.	.	TGTGCCAGCAGTGAAGTTGAGGTTTTTAATTCACCCCTCCACTTT	CASSEVEVFNSPLHF
TRBV7-3	TRBJ2-5	.	TRBD2	TGTGCCAGCAGCCCCAATCCGACTAGCGGGGGGATTGGGACCCAGTACTTC	CASSPNPTSGGIGTQYF
TRBV27	TRBJ1-5	.	.	TGTGCCCCAAGAGGGGGGGGAGCCGGTCAGCCCCAGCATTTT	CAPRGGGAGQPQHF
TRBV6-2/TRBV6-3	TRBJ2-5	.	.	TGTGCCAGCAGTTGGGCTGCGGAGACCCAGTACTTC	CASSWAAETQYF
TRBV18	TRBJ2-1	once	.	TGTGCCAGCTCACCCAACTGGAATGAGCAGTTCTTC	CASSPNWNEQFF
TRBV7-3	TRBJ2-2	once	TRBD2	TGTGCCAGCAGCTCTAGCGGGGCGGACACCGGGGAGCTGTTTTTT	CASSSSGADTGELFF
TRBV11-2	TRBJ1-2	.	TRBD1	TGTGCCAGCAGCCGGACAGGGGTGGGCTACACCTTC	CASSRTGVGYTF
TRBV19	TRBJ1-1	.	.	TGTGCCAGTAGTAAGACAGGTAACACTGAAGCTTTCTTT	CASSKTGNTEAFF
TRBV3-1/TRBV3-2	TRBJ1-4	.	TRBD1	TGTGCCAGCAGCCGAACAGGGGCCCCGAATGAAAAACTGTTTTTT	CASSRTGAPNEKLFF
TRBV25-1	TRBJ1-1	few	.	TGTGCCAGCACTAAGAACACTGAAGCTTTCTTT	CASTKNTEAFF
TRBV6-2/TRBV6-3	TRBJ2-7	.	TRBD2	TGTGCCAGCACCTACTCTCGTGTCCCGGGACTATCCTACGAGCAGTACTTC	CASTYSRVPGLSYEQYF
TRBV6-2/TRBV6-3	TRBJ1-3	.	.	TGTGCCAGCAGTTACTCCCGACAGGCGAACTCTGGAAACACCATATATTTT	CASSYSRQANSGNTIYF
TRBV2	TRBJ1-2	.	.	TGTGCCAGCAGCCGATCCGGGACTGCAAGTGGCTACACCTTC	CASSRSGTASGYTF
TRBV7-6	TRBJ2-2	few	.	TGTGCCAGCAGCCCCCAGAACACCGGGGAGCTGTTTTTT	CASSPQNTGELFF
TRBV4-1	TRBJ2-7	.	TRBD1	TGCGCCAGCAGCCCGGACAGGGCCTACGAGCAGTACTTC	CASSPDRAYEQYF
TRBV7-8	TRBJ2-2	.	TRBD2	TGTGCCAGCAGCCATCCGGGACTAGCGGGGGAATACACCGGGGAGCTGTTTTTT	CASSHPGLAGEYTGELFF
TRBV5-1	TRBJ1-4	.	TRBD1	TGCGCCAGCAGCTTGGTCAGGACAGGAGAACTGTTTTTT	CASSLVRTGELFF
TRBV7-9	TRBJ2-7	few	.	TGTGCCAGCAGCTTAGCAGGGGACATTTTCCCCTACGAGCAGTACTTC	CASSLAGDIFPYEQYF
TRBV15	TRBJ1-2	.	TRBD1	TGTGCCACCAGCAGGACCGGGACAGGGGGATATGGCTACACCTTC	CATSRTGTGGYGYTF
TRBV2	TRBJ1-5	.	.	TGTGCCAGCAGTGACGAGAGACATAGCAATCAGCCCCAGCATTTT	CASSDERHSNQPQHF
TRBV4-3	TRBJ1-2	.	TRBD1	TGCGCCAGCAGCCGGGGACAGAGACATGGCTACACCTTC	CASSRGQRHGYTF
TRBV2	TRBJ2-5	few	TRBD2	TGTGCCAGCAGTGAAGCTCTAGCGGGGGGGAAGACCCAGTACTTC	CASSEALAGGKTQYF
TRBV19	TRBJ1-1	.	TRBD1	TGTGCCAGTAACACAGGGGACATTACTGAAGCTTTCTTT	CASNTGDITEAFF
TRBV2	TRBJ2-7	.	.	TGTGCCAGCAGTGAACGTGGGGCCCCGAGCTCCTACGAGCAGTACTTC	CASSERGAPSSYEQYF
TRBV5-5	TRBJ2-7	.	.	TGTGCCAGCAGCTGGTTGACGACAGACTACGAGCAGTACTTC	CASSWLTTDYEQYF
TRBV2	TRBJ2-1	.	TRBD2	TGTGCCAGCAACTATCAAGCGGGGGTTAACAATGAGCAGTTCTTC	CASNYQAGVNNEQFF
TRBV9	TRBJ2-7	.	TRBD1	TGTGCCAGCACCGACAGGGCCTCCTACGAGCAGTACTTC	CASTDRASYEQYF
TRBV14	TRBJ2-3	.	.	TGTGCCAGCAGCCGGGGGGTGGTCGGCGGGGATACGCAGTATTTT	CASSRGVVGGDTQYF
TRBV3-1/TRBV3-2	TRBJ1-1	.	TRBD1	TGTGCCAGCAGCCAAGATGACGACAGGGAGGCTTTCTTT	CASSQDDDREAFF
TRBV2	TRBJ1-2	once	TRBD1	TGTGCCAGCAGTCAACAGGGGGACTATGGCTACACCTTC	CASSQQGDYGYTF
TRBV7-2	TRBJ2-3	.	.	TGTGCCAGCAGCTTGGGGCGAAGCACAGATACGCAGTATTTT	CASSLGRSTDTQYF
TRBV5-1	TRBJ2-5	.	TRBD1	TGCGCCAGCAGCTGGAACCAGGGGGAGCAAGAGACCCAGTACTTC	CASSWNQGEQETQYF
TRBV19	TRBJ2-1	.	TRBD1	TGTGCCAGTAGTCAGGGGGCCCAGTACAATGAGCAGTTCTTC	CASSQGAQYNEQFF
TRBV5-1	TRBJ2-7	.	.	TGCGCCAGCAGCTTGGTAATAGGAGCCTACGAGCAGTACTTC	CASSLVIGAYEQYF
TRBV6-5	TRBJ1-1	.	.	TGTGCCAGCAGTTACTCGGGCCTGAACACTGAAGCTTTCTTT	CASSYSGLNTEAFF
TRBV19	TRBJ1-1	.	TRBD1	TGTGCCAGTACCCCTTCCGGGACAGGGGTGGCCTTCTTT	CASTPSGTGVAFF
TRBV4-3	TRBJ2-7	.	.	TGCGCCAGCAGCCAAGAGGGAGAGGCGGGGAGCTCCTACGAGCAGTACTTC	CASSQEGEAGSSYEQYF
TRBV4-1	TRBJ2-7	.	.	TGCGCCAGCAGTCGACAGAGCAGTTCCTACGAGCAGTACTTC	CASSRQSSSYEQYF
TRBV7-2	TRBJ1-2	few	.	TGTGCCAGCAGCTTAGGGAGAGGGGGCTACACCTTC	CASSLGRGGYTF